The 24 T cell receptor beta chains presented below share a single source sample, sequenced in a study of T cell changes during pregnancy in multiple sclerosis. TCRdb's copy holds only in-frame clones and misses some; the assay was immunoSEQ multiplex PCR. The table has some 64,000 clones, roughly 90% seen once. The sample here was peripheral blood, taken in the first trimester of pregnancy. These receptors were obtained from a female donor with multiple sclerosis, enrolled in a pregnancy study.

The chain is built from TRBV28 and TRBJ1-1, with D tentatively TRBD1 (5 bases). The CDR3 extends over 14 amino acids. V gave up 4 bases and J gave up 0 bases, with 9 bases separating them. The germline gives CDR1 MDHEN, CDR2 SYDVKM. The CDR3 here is CASSYDSLNTEAFF. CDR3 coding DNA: TGTGCCAGCAGTTACGACAGCTTGAACACTGAAGCTTTCTTT.

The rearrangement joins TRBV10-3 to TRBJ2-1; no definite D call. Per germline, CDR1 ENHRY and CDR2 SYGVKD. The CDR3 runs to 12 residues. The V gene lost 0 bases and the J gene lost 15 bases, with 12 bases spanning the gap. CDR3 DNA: TGTGCCATCAGTGAGTCGCTCCGCGAATGGTTCTTC. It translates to CAISESLREWFF.

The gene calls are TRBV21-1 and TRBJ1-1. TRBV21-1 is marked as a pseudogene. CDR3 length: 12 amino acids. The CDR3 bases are TGTGCCAGCAGCAAAGGTAGAACTGAAGCTTTCTTT. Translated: CASSKGRTEAFF.

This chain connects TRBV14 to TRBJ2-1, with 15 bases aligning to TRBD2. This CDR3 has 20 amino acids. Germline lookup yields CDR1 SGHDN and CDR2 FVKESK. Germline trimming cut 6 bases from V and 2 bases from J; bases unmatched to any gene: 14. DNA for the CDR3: TGTGCCAGCAGTGACCCAGAGGGACTAGCGGGAGGAGAGGCCTACAATGAGCAGTTCTTC. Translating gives CASSDPEGLAGGEAYNEQFF.

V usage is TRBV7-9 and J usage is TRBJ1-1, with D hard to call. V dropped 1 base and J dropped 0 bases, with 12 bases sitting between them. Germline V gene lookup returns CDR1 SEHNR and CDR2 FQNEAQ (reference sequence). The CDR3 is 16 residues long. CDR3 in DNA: TGTGCCAGCAGCTTAGATATTTGGGAGGTGAACACTGAAGCTTTCTTT. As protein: CASSLDIWEVNTEAFF.

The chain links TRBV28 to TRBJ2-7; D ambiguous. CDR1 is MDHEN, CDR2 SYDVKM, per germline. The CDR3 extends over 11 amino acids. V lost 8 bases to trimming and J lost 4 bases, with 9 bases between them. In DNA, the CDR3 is TGTGCCAGCCATTCCAGATACGAGCAGTACTTC. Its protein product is CASHSRYEQYF.

In DNA, the CDR3 is TGTGCCAGCAAGGTCGCAGGAACCTACAATGAGCAGTTCTTC. Its protein is CASKVAGTYNEQFF. This sequence joins TRBV2 and TRBJ2-1, with D unresolved. The V gene's germline CDR1 is SNHLY and CDR2 FYNNEI. Trimming stripped 7 bases from V and 2 bases from J, with 12 bases between. The length of the CDR3 is 14 residues.

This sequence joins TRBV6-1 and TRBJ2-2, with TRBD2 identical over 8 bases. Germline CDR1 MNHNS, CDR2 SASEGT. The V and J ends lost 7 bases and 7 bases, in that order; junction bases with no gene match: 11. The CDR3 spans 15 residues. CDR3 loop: CASNPGGGLGGELFF. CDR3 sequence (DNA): TGTGCCAGCAATCCCGGGGGGGGTTTGGGCGGGGAGCTGTTTTTT.

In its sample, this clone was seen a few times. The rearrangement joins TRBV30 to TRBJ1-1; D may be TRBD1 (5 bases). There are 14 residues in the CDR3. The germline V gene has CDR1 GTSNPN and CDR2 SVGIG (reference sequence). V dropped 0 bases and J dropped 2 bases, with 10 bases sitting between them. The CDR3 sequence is CAWSVGGTNTEAFF. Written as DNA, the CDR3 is TGTGCCTGGAGTGTAGGAGGGACTAACACTGAAGCTTTCTTT.

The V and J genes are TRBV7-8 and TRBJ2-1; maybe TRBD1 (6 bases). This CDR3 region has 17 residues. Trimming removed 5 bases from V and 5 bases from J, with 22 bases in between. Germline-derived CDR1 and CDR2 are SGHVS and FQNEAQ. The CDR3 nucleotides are TGTGCCAGCAGCCTCCGAATAGGGACAAGGGTTAACAATGAGCAGTTCTTC. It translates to CASSLRIGTRVNNEQFF.

The CDR3 sequence is CASSLAEAGGNYGYTF. The CDR3 DNA follows: TGTGCCAGCAGCTTGGCGGAGGCAGGGGGAAACTATGGCTACACCTTC. The gene calls are TRBV7-9 and TRBJ1-2, with 7 nucleotides matching TRBD1. This CDR3 has 16 residues. V was clipped by 3 bases and J by 2 bases; unmatched bases: 9. Germline values: CDR1 SEHNR, CDR2 FQNEAQ (reference sequence).

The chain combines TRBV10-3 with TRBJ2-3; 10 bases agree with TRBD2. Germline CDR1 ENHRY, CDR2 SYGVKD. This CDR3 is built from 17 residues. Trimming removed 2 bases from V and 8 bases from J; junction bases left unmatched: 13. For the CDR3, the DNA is TGTGCCATCAGTGAGAAAAATCCTAGCGGGAGTTCGGGTACGCAGTATTTT. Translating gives CAISEKNPSGSSGTQYF.

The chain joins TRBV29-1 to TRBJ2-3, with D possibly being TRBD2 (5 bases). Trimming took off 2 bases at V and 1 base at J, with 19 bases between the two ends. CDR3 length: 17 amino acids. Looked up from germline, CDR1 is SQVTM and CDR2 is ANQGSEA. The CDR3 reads CSVEPNQLMRGTDTQYF. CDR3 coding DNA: TGCAGCGTTGAACCCAACCAGCTAATGAGGGGCACAGATACGCAGTATTTT.

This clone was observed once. Written as DNA, the CDR3 is TGTGCCAGCAGCTCCCCCGGGACTAGCGGGACATCCTACGAGCAGTACTTC. Amino acids: CASSSPGTSGTSYEQYF. This rearrangement joins TRBV7-2 to TRBJ2-7, with 13 bases matching TRBD2. CDR1 is SGHTA and CDR2 is FQGNSA in the germline V gene. The CDR3 totals 17 residues. V shed 4 bases and J 1 base; nucleotides not matched to a gene: 7.

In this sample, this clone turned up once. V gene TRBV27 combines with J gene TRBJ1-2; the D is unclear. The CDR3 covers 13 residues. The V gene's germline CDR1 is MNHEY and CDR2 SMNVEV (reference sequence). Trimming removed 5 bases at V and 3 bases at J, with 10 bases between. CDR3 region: CASSPGSHYGYTF. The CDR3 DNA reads TGTGCCAGCAGTCCCGGGTCCCACTATGGCTACACCTTC.

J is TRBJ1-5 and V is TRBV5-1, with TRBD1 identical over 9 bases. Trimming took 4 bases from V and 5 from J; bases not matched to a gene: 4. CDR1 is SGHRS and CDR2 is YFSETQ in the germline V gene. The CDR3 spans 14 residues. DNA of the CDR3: TGCGCCAGCAGCCTCAGGACAGGGGATCAGCCCCAGCATTTT. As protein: CASSLRTGDQPQHF.

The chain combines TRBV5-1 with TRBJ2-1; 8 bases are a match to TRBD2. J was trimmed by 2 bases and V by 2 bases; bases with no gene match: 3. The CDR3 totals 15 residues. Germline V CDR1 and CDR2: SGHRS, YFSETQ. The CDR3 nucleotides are TGCGCCAGCAGCTTCCTAGCGGGCCCCTACAATGAGCAGTTCTTC. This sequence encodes CASSFLAGPYNEQFF.

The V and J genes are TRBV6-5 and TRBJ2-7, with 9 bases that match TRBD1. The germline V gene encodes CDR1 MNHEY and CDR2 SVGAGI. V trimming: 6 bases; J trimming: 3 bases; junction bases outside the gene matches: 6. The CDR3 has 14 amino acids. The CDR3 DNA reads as TGTGCCAGCAGACGGAGGACAGGGGTCTACGAGCAGTACTTC. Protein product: CASRRRTGVYEQYF.

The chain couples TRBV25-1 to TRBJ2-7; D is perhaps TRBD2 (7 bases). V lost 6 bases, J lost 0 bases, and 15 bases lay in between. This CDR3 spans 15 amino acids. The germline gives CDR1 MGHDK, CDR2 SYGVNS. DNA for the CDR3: TGTGCCAGCAGAGTCTCAGGGGAGGGCTCCTACGAGCAGTACTTC. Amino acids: CASRVSGEGSYEQYF.

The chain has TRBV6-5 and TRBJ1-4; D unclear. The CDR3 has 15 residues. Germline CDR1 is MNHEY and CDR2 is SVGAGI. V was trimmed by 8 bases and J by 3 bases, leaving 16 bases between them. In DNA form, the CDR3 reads TGTGCCAGCCTCCATTGGGCGCCTTCTAATGAAAAACTGTTTTTT. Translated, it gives CASLHWAPSNEKLFF.

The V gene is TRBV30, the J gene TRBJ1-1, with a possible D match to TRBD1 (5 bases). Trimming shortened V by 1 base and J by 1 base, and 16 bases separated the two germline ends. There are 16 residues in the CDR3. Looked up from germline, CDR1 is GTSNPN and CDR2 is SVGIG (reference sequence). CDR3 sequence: CAWSAPPTAKNTEAFF. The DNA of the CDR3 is TGTGCCTGGAGTGCCCCTCCGACAGCAAAGAACACTGAAGCTTTCTTT. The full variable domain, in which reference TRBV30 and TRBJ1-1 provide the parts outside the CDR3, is SQTIHQWPATLVQPVGSPLSLECTVEGTSNPNLYWYRQAAGRGLQLLFYSVGIGQISSEVPQNLSASRPQDRQFILSSKKLLLSDSGFYLCAWSAPPTAKNTEAFFGQGTRLTVV.

The CDR3 nucleotides are TGTGCCAGCCGGGGACCGCCCTGGGGGCCCTTGTTCAGAACTGAAGCTTTCTTT. Amino acids: CASRGPPWGPLFRTEAFF. The chain couples TRBV25-1 to TRBJ1-1; possible D gene TRBD1, 6 bases. Germline CDR1 MGHDK, CDR2 SYGVNS. The V end lost 8 bases, the J end lost 5 bases, and 30 bases lay between the germline ends. The CDR3 is made up of 18 amino acids.

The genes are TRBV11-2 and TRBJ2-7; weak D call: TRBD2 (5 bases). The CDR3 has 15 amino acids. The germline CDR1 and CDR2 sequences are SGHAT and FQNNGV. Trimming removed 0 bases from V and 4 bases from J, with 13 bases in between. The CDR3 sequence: CASSLDAGKTYEQYF. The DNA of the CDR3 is TGTGCCAGCAGCTTAGACGCGGGTAAGACATACGAGCAGTACTTC.

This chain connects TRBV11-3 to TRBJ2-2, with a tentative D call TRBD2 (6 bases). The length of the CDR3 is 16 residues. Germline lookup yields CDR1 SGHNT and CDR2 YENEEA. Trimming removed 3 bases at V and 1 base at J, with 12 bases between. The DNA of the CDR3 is TGTGCCAGCAGCTTGGGACGGCGGGGGAACACCGGGGAGCTGTTTTTT. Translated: CASSLGRRGNTGELFF.